The 12 T cell receptor beta chains below all came from one sample that was sequenced in a study of T cell responses to AZD1222 COVID-19 vaccine. The protocol was immunoSEQ multiplex PCR, while the TCRdb copy is restricted to in-frame clones and leaves out a portion. The sample shows some 95,000 clones, around nine tenths of them seen only once. Specimen: peripheral blood, collected on day 0 of MenACWY control vaccination. The receptors were sampled from an adult in good health.

V and J are TRBV27 and TRBJ2-7, with 11 bases fitting TRBD2. Germline CDR1 is MNHEY and CDR2 is SMNVEV (reference sequence). The junction had 8 bases not matched to a gene; V was cut back by 4 bases and J by 6 bases. There are 15 residues in the CDR3. CDR3 sequence reads: CASSWNAGLAAEQYF. CDR3 sequence (DNA): TGTGCCAGCAGTTGGAACGCGGGACTAGCGGCCGAGCAGTACTTC.

This chain joins TRBV29-1 and TRBJ1-2; D is ambiguous. CDR1 and CDR2 (germline): SQVTM, ANQGSEA. V dropped 6 bases and J dropped 4 bases, with 15 bases sitting between them. The CDR3 has 13 amino acids. CDR3 amino acids: CSVEKRRAYGYTF. CDR3 bases: TGCAGCGTGGAGAAGCGTCGGGCCTATGGCTACACCTTC. The variable domain in full, with the rest retrieved from reference TRBV29-1 and TRBJ1-2, is SAVISQKPSRDICQRGTSLTIQCQVDSQVTMMFWYRQQPGQSLTLIATANQGSEATYESGFVIDKFPISRPNLTFSTLTVSNMSPEDSSIYLCSVEKRRAYGYTFGSGTRLTVV.

The chain employs TRBV13 and TRBJ1-2; the match to TRBD1 covers 10 bases. The CDR3 spans 13 residues. Germline V gene sequence: CDR1 PRHDT, CDR2 FYEKMQ (reference sequence). J gave up 6 bases and V 6 bases, and 4 bases lay outside the gene matches. In DNA form, the CDR3 reads TGTGCCAGCAGGGGACAGGGGAGAGATGGCTACACCTTC. It codes for CASRGQGRDGYTF.

CDR3 protein: CATLGAGEETQYF. In DNA, the CDR3 is TGTGCCACCCTTGGGGCAGGGGAAGAGACCCAGTACTTC. The rearrangement links TRBV28 to TRBJ2-5; D is perhaps TRBD1 (6 bases). Germline loops: CDR1 MDHEN, CDR2 SYDVKM. Trimming removed 10 bases at V and 3 bases at J, with 15 bases between. The CDR3 totals 13 residues.

The rearrangement joins TRBV18 to TRBJ2-2; D gene ambiguous. The CDR3 spans 13 residues. Looked up from germline, CDR1 is KGHSH and CDR2 is LQKENI. The V end lost 5 bases, the J end lost 6 bases, and 10 bases lay between the germline ends. The CDR3 loop reads CASSARPAGELFF. The CDR3 bases are TGTGCCAGCTCAGCCCGTCCTGCCGGGGAGCTGTTTTTT.

This clone was picked up a small number of times. V and J are TRBV19 and TRBJ2-3; TRBD1 aligns across 8 bases. Germline values: CDR1 LNHDA, CDR2 SQIVND (reference sequence). Trimming at V came to 11 bases and at J to 1 base, leaving 11 bases not matched to a gene. The length of the CDR3 is 15 residues. CDR3 region: CASKDRVGGTDTQYF. CDR3 DNA sequence: TGTGCCTCAAAGGACAGGGTAGGCGGCACAGATACGCAGTATTTT. The full variable domain, rest sourced from reference TRBV19 and TRBJ2-3, is DGGITQSPKYLFRKEGQNVTLSCEQNLNHDAMYWYRQDPGQGLRLIYYSQIVNDFQKGDIAEGYSVSREKKESFPLTVTSAQKNPTAFYLCASKDRVGGTDTQYFGPGTRLTVL.

Only one count was recorded for this clone. The rearrangement joins TRBV30 to TRBJ2-3, with 13 bases matching TRBD2. Germline loops: CDR1 GTSNPN, CDR2 SVGIG (reference sequence). The CDR3 runs to 15 residues. After removal of 2 bases from V and 6 bases from J, the junction contained 5 bases not matched to a gene. The CDR3 coding sequence is TGTGCCTGGAGTTCGGGGACTAGCGGGGCGGATACGCAGTATTTT. Residues: CAWSSGTSGADTQYF.

This clone was recorded once. The chain combines TRBV15 with TRBJ1-1; D remains ambiguous. This CDR3 region has 14 residues. The V end was cut by 5 bases, the J end by 8 bases, with 18 bases between. CDR1 LNHNV and CDR2 YYDKDF come from the germline V gene (reference sequence). As DNA, the CDR3 is TGTGCCACCAGCTTAACGCCCGGGTCGCCGGAAGCTTTCTTT. This translates into CATSLTPGSPEAFF.

J is TRBJ2-1 and V is TRBV19, with 10 bases matching TRBD1. Germline assignment: CDR1 LNHDA and CDR2 SQIVND (reference sequence). The CDR3 loop spans 14 amino acids. V dropped 3 bases and J dropped 5; count of bases not matched to a gene: 1. This CDR3 reads CASSIGTGDNEQFF. The CDR3 nucleotides read TGTGCCAGTAGTATCGGGACAGGGGACAATGAGCAGTTCTTC.

This clone has a single count. The genes are TRBV24-1 and TRBJ1-4; weak D call: TRBD1 (5 bases). This CDR3 is 16 amino acids long. V lost 3 bases and J lost 3, with 13 bases in between. The germline gives CDR1 KGHDR, CDR2 SFDVKD. The CDR3, as DNA: TGTGCCACCAGTGATCCAAGGAGGGGAGCTAATGAAAAACTGTTTTTT. This codes for CATSDPRRGANEKLFF.

This rearrangement joins TRBV10-3 to TRBJ2-1; D not certain. The CDR3 consists of 13 residues. V shed 9 bases and J shed 5 bases, with 14 bases lying between them. Germline V lookup: CDR1 ENHRY, CDR2 SYGVKD. The CDR3 DNA sequence: TGTGCCATAGCGAGAGGTTTGGACAATGAGCAGTTCTTC. The encoded protein is CAIARGLDNEQFF.

The CDR3 is CASSVGATGLEKLFF. In DNA, the CDR3 is TGTGCCAGCAGCGTAGGGGCGACAGGTCTAGAAAAACTGTTTTTT. The chain uses TRBV9 and TRBJ1-4, with a tentative D call TRBD1 (6 bases). The germline V gene encodes CDR1 SGDLS and CDR2 YYNGEE. V was clipped by 0 bases and J by 8 bases, with 14 bases between them. The CDR3 runs 15 residues.